Shown below are 15 T cell receptor beta chains from a single sample sequenced in a study of blood T cell repertoires in COVID-19. The table came from immunoSEQ multiplex PCR; TCRdb's copy has only in-frame clones and leaves some out. The sample has roughly 120,000 clones, 80% to 90% seen once. Material: peripheral blood. The source of these receptors is a woman aged 50 to 60 with active or convalescent COVID-19.

This chain joins TRBV5-1 and TRBJ2-7, with 8 bases that match TRBD1. The CDR3 covers 12 residues. Trimming cost V 4 bases and J 12 bases; bases outside gene matches: 9. Germline V gene data show CDR1 as SGHRS and CDR2 as YFSETQ. The CDR3 coding sequence is TGCGCCAGCAGCCCGGACAGGGCCGAACTGTACTTC. Amino acids: CASSPDRAELYF.

The CDR3 sequence is CASSFSRWTEDSPLHF. CDR3 nucleotide sequence: TGTGCCAGCAGCTTTAGTCGTTGGACGGAGGATTCACCCCTCCACTTT. The gene calls are TRBV7-2 and TRBJ1-6; D is ambiguous. V lost 3 bases and J 8 bases, leaving 17 bases between the germline ends. Germline V gene data show CDR1 as SGHTA and CDR2 as FQGNSA. The CDR3 contains 16 residues.

This clone was observed once. The chain employs TRBV7-2 and TRBJ1-5; 10 positions agree with TRBD1. Per the germline V gene, CDR1 is SGHTA and CDR2 is FQGNSA. V lost 4 bases to trimming and J lost 6 bases; unmatched junction nucleotides: 6. This CDR3 spans 15 amino acids. CDR3 sequence reads: CASSSRQGAIQPQHF. CDR3 nucleotides: TGTGCCAGCAGCTCTAGACAGGGGGCAATTCAGCCCCAGCATTTT.

The chain couples TRBV5-1 to TRBJ1-1; TRBD1 is a possible D gene (6 bases). The CDR3 is 17 amino acids. Trimming took off 0 bases at V and 4 bases at J, with 19 bases between the two ends. CDR1 is SGHRS and CDR2 is YFSETQ in the germline V gene. The CDR3 nucleotides read TGCGCCAGCAGCTTGGGCGGGGGGCGCGTGTGGGGCACTGAAGCTTTCTTT. Amino acid sequence: CASSLGGGRVWGTEAFF.

The CDR3 sequence is CASSLLQGTETQYF. The DNA of the CDR3 is TGTGCCAGCAGCCTACTACAGGGAACAGAGACCCAGTACTTC. The V and J genes are TRBV7-9 and TRBJ2-5; TRBD1 might be the D (6 bases). Germline CDR1 is SEHNR and CDR2 is FQNEAQ (reference sequence). Between the trimmed V and J ends, which lost 5 bases and 4 bases, there was a span of 14 bases. CDR3 length: 14 amino acids.

A few counts support this clone. The rearrangement uses TRBV2 and TRBJ2-1, with D possibly being TRBD2 (6 bases). V was cut by 6 bases and J by 4 bases, with 19 bases left in between. CDR3 size: 16 residues. Germline assignment: CDR1 SNHLY and CDR2 FYNNEI. CDR3 nucleotide sequence: TGTGCCAGCAGCGCTAGGGACTCCCCTTTTTACAATGAGCAGTTCTTC. It is translated as CASSARDSPFYNEQFF.

On this clone: Other nucleotide sequences in the sample specify the same CDR3. This chain joins TRBV15 and TRBJ1-2, with 7 bases aligning to TRBD1. V trimming: 3 bases; J trimming: 2 bases; junction bases outside the gene matches: 0. The CDR3 is made up of 13 amino acids. Germline CDR1 reads LNHNV; CDR2 reads YYDKDF (reference sequence). This chain's CDR3 is CATSRDRNYGYTF. Written as DNA, the CDR3 is TGTGCCACCAGCAGGGACAGGAACTATGGCTACACCTTC.

This chain uses TRBV6-5 with TRBJ1-1; D is uncertain. Deletions cut 8 bases from V and 0 bases from J, with 4 bases between. CDR1 is MNHEY, CDR2 SVGAGI, per germline. This CDR3 is built from 11 residues. The CDR3 region has the DNA TGTGCCAGCTACATGAACACTGAAGCTTTCTTT. This gives the protein CASYMNTEAFF.

This clone has only a few counts. The same CDR3 also results from other DNA sequences found in this sample. The chain couples TRBV3-1 (or the pseudogene TRBV3-2) to TRBJ2-3; TRBD2 aligns across 12 bases. The CDR3 is 16 amino acids. Germline V gene data show CDR1 as LGHDT and CDR2 as YNNKEL (reference sequence). The J segment lost 3 bases and the V segment lost 4 bases, leaving 5 bases of the junction unmatched. The CDR3 bases are TGTGCCAGCAGCCCTCTAGCGGGAGGGCCAACAGATACGCAGTATTTT. It codes for CASSPLAGGPTDTQYF.

The V and J genes are TRBV7-3 and TRBJ2-1; D is unclear. Germline CDR1 SGHTA, CDR2 FQGTGA. The CDR3 length is 16 residues. Trimming took 3 bases from V and 1 from J, leaving 13 bases between them. The CDR3 region is CASSLTSSPSYNEQFF. CDR3 DNA sequence: TGTGCCAGCAGCTTGACCTCTAGTCCTTCCTACAATGAGCAGTTCTTC.

The genes are TRBV4-2 and TRBJ2-1; 8 nucleotides agree with TRBD2. The V gene's germline CDR1 is LGHNA and CDR2 YNFKEQ. V gave up 0 bases and J gave up 3 bases; unmatched junction bases: 4. This CDR3 contains 16 residues. The chain's CDR3 is CASSQELAVSYNEQFF. The CDR3 DNA is TGTGCCAGCAGCCAAGAACTAGCGGTGAGCTACAATGAGCAGTTCTTC.

V and J are TRBV7-8 and TRBJ2-7; 7 nucleotides match TRBD1. V lost 5 bases, J lost 2 bases, and 9 bases stayed unmatched. Per the germline V gene, CDR1 is SGHVS and CDR2 is FQNEAQ. The CDR3 consists of 15 residues. The CDR3 sequence: CASSQTGTVTYEQYF. The CDR3 DNA sequence: TGTGCCAGCAGCCAAACCGGGACAGTCACCTACGAGCAGTACTTC.

This chain joins TRBV28 and TRBJ1-2; 7 nucleotides line up with TRBD1. Germline V gene data show CDR1 as MDHEN and CDR2 as SYDVKM. J was trimmed by 4 bases and V by 5 bases; bases with no gene match: 7. The CDR3 is 14 amino acids. CDR3 sequence reads: CASSALSGGYGYTF. The CDR3 DNA reads TGTGCCAGCAGTGCTCTTTCAGGGGGCTATGGCTACACCTTC.

CDR3 sequence: CASSLQQGSRSTEAFF. CDR3 bases: TGCGCCAGCAGTCTTCAACAGGGTTCTAGAAGCACTGAAGCTTTCTTT. The V call is TRBV23-1, the J call TRBJ1-1; D may be TRBD1 (6 bases). TRBV23-1 is treated as an ORF (open reading frame) with a function not yet certain. V shed 4 bases and J shed 4 bases, with 19 bases lying between them. CDR3 length equals 16 residues.

This clone appeared once. This chain uses TRBV5-1 with TRBJ2-3; 8 bases are a match to TRBD2. V lost 4 bases to trimming and J lost 0 bases; unmatched junction nucleotides: 7. Germline-derived CDR1 and CDR2 are SGHRS and YFSETQ. This CDR3 comprises 16 residues. The CDR3 DNA is TGCGCCAGCAGCGGAACTAGCGGATCTAGCACAGATACGCAGTATTTT. This translates into CASSGTSGSSTDTQYF.